Listed below are T cell receptor beta chains from one sample, sequenced in a study of response to subunit inactivated influenza vaccine. TCRdb called the RT-PCR reads again in MiXCR, with one record for every CDR3 protein. The table records about 570,000 distinct CDR3 sequences, around 10% of them present only once. These same records also appear under a second study, on T cells expressing NK-cell markers.

Material: PBMCs from blood, obtained on the day of vaccination. These receptors all stem from a man in his fifties or sixties who received an inactivated influenza vaccine. CDR3s include the opening cysteine and the closing phenylalanine or tryptophan. The order of the fields is D gene, V gene, clone size, J gene, CDR3 DNA, CDR3 protein. A D gene is named only where the DNA matches it firmly. Only part of the rows carry a size: once, few, many, or a class if the clone is expanded.

D gene: TRBD2; V gene: TRBV5-1; clone size: -; J gene: TRBJ2-5; CDR3 DNA: TGCGCCAGCAGCTTGCGGGGGGAGGGTCAAGAGACCCAGTACTTC; CDR3 protein: CASSLRGEGQETQYF
D gene: TRBD2; V gene: TRBV5-1; clone size: few; J gene: TRBJ2-7; CDR3 DNA: TGCGCCAGCAGCTTGACTAGCGGGGGCATGGGCGAGCAGTACTTC; CDR3 protein: CASSLTSGGMGEQYF
D gene: -; V gene: TRBV6-5; clone size: -; J gene: TRBJ2-6; CDR3 DNA: TGTGCCAGCAGTTACTACCGGAGAGTAAGCTCTGGGGCCAACGTCCTGACTTTC; CDR3 protein: CASSYYRRVSSGANVLTF
D gene: -; V gene: TRBV6-5; clone size: -; J gene: TRBJ1-2; CDR3 DNA: TGTGCCAGCAGTTGGGACTTCCCCTCTAACTATGGCTACACCTTC; CDR3 protein: CASSWDFPSNYGYTF
D gene: TRBD1; V gene: TRBV5-1; clone size: -; J gene: TRBJ1-3; CDR3 DNA: TGCGCCAGCAGCTTACGGACAGGGGCTAACGGAAACACCATATATTTT; CDR3 protein: CASSLRTGANGNTIYF
D gene: TRBD1; V gene: TRBV11-2; clone size: -; J gene: TRBJ1-2; CDR3 DNA: TGTGCCAGCAGCTTAGATTCGACAGGGGTGAGCTACACCTTC; CDR3 protein: CASSLDSTGVSYTF
D gene: TRBD2; V gene: TRBV20-1; clone size: few; J gene: TRBJ2-1; CDR3 DNA: TGCAGTGCTCGTATCACTAGCGGGGCCAACAATGAGCAGTTCTTC; CDR3 protein: CSARITSGANNEQFF
D gene: TRBD2; V gene: TRBV7-9; clone size: many; J gene: TRBJ2-3; CDR3 DNA: TGTGCCAGCAGCTCTCTAGCGGGAGGGCCTTCAGATACGCAGTATTTT; CDR3 protein: CASSSLAGGPSDTQYF
D gene: -; V gene: TRBV10-1; clone size: -; J gene: TRBJ2-7; CDR3 DNA: TGCGCCAGCAGCGCCGGCGGCAGTCTGTACGAGCAGTACTTC; CDR3 protein: CASSAGGSLYEQYF
D gene: TRBD2; V gene: TRBV12-3/TRBV12-4; clone size: many; J gene: TRBJ2-1; CDR3 DNA: TGTGCCAGCAGCCCCCTCCTAGCGGCCAATGAGCAGTTCTTC; CDR3 protein: CASSPLLAANEQFF
D gene: -; V gene: TRBV20-1; clone size: -; J gene: TRBJ1-1; CDR3 DNA: TGCAGTGCTAGAAGGTATGGAGGGCAGATTGAAGCTTTCTTT; CDR3 protein: CSARRYGGQIEAFF
D gene: TRBD2; V gene: TRBV18; clone size: few; J gene: TRBJ2-1; CDR3 DNA: TGTGCCAGCTCACCGGCCGTGACTAGCGTCAATGAGCAGTTCTTC; CDR3 protein: CASSPAVTSVNEQFF
D gene: -; V gene: TRBV7-8; clone size: few; J gene: TRBJ1-1; CDR3 DNA: TGTGCCAGCAGCTCGCTTGACACCCTCCTTAACGCTGAAGCTTTCTTT; CDR3 protein: CASSSLDTLLNAEAFF
D gene: -; V gene: TRBV4-3; clone size: few; J gene: TRBJ2-7; CDR3 DNA: TGCGCCAGCAGCCAAGATCTACGGCGATCGATCTACGAGCAGTACTTC; CDR3 protein: CASSQDLRRSIYEQYF
D gene: TRBD1; V gene: TRBV29-1; clone size: -; J gene: TRBJ2-3; CDR3 DNA: TGCAGCGTCTCGCCGACAGGGCGGGGCACAGATACGCAGTATTTT; CDR3 protein: CSVSPTGRGTDTQYF
D gene: -; V gene: TRBV2; clone size: -; J gene: TRBJ1-2; CDR3 DNA: TGTGCCAGCCATGAGACATCCCCCTATGGCTACACCTTC; CDR3 protein: CASHETSPYGYTF
D gene: -; V gene: TRBV10-3; clone size: many; J gene: TRBJ2-7; CDR3 DNA: TGTGCCATCAGTGAGTCGGTAGCAGGGTCCTACGAGCAGTACTTC; CDR3 protein: CAISESVAGSYEQYF
D gene: -; V gene: TRBV4-3; clone size: -; J gene: TRBJ2-7; CDR3 DNA: TGCGCCAGCAGCCAGGAAGGGGTAGGGGAGCAGTACTTC; CDR3 protein: CASSQEGVGEQYF
D gene: TRBD1; V gene: TRBV6-2/TRBV6-3; clone size: -; J gene: TRBJ2-7; CDR3 DNA: TGTGCCAGCAGCGAGACCGGGACAGGGCTCGAGCAGTACTTC; CDR3 protein: CASSETGTGLEQYF
D gene: -; V gene: TRBV5-6; clone size: few; J gene: TRBJ2-5; CDR3 DNA: TGTGCCAGCAGCGAAGGCGTGCGAGAGACCCAGTACTTC; CDR3 protein: CASSEGVRETQYF
D gene: -; V gene: TRBV27; clone size: few; J gene: TRBJ2-5; CDR3 DNA: TGTGCCAGCAGGACCGACTGGGAACAAGAGACCCAGTACTTC; CDR3 protein: CASRTDWEQETQYF
D gene: -; V gene: TRBV2; clone size: -; J gene: TRBJ1-2; CDR3 DNA: TGTGCCAGCAGTAAAGAAACAGGGAGAGTGTCTGGCTACACCTTC; CDR3 protein: CASSKETGRVSGYTF
D gene: -; V gene: TRBV28; clone size: many; J gene: TRBJ2-2; CDR3 DNA: TGTGCCAGCAGTTCCGTGGGTAGCGGGAACACCGGGGAGCTGTTTTTT; CDR3 protein: CASSSVGSGNTGELFF
D gene: -; V gene: TRBV6-5; clone size: -; J gene: TRBJ1-1; CDR3 DNA: TGTGCCAGCAGTTATGCGGGGGGCGGCACTGAAGCTTTCTTT; CDR3 protein: CASSYAGGGTEAFF
D gene: -; V gene: TRBV5-1; clone size: few; J gene: TRBJ2-3; CDR3 DNA: TGCGCCAGCAGCGTAGAACCGAGGGCTCGCACAGATACGCAGTATTTT; CDR3 protein: CASSVEPRARTDTQYF
D gene: -; V gene: TRBV28; clone size: few; J gene: TRBJ1-3; CDR3 DNA: TGTGCCAGCAAGGCTGTCATCTGGACAGTTTCAGGAAACACCATATATTTT; CDR3 protein: CASKAVIWTVSGNTIYF
D gene: TRBD2; V gene: TRBV15; clone size: -; J gene: TRBJ2-5; CDR3 DNA: TGTGCCACCAGCAGAGATCCAGAGGGAGGGCCCCAAGAGACCCAGTACTTC; CDR3 protein: CATSRDPEGGPQETQYF
D gene: TRBD2; V gene: TRBV20-1; clone size: few; J gene: TRBJ2-1; CDR3 DNA: TGCAGTGCTAGAGATCAAGATAGCGGGAGGCAGTTCTTC; CDR3 protein: CSARDQDSGRQFF